This T cell receptor beta chain appears in the sequencing data of a study of radiation and T cells in renal cell carcinoma. Study-wide results and caveats: In blood, top tumor clones expanded by 2 weeks, shrinking by 4. No pretreatment tumor biopsies were available for baseline clonotypes.

As to time point: blood 4 weeks post-SBRT, at nephrectomy. Treatment given: 15 Gy SBRT to primary tumor, nephrectomy 4 weeks later. Serial blood draws occurred at baseline and 2 and 4 weeks post-SBRT. The patient's renal cell carcinoma had clear cell pathology. This table comes from immunoSEQ multiplex PCR, and its TCRdb copy is limited to in-frame clones, with some not included. The top ten clones hold approximately 10% of a sample with about 170,000 clones, about nine tenths of them seen once. The V gene lost 5 bases and the J gene lost 2 bases, with 15 bases spanning the gap. This CDR3 spans 15 amino acids. Germline CDR1 and CDR2: ENHRY and SYGVKD. Concerning this clone: Its target is not known.

The receptor was isolated from a woman aged 45-60 years with renal cell carcinoma. Sequenced material: blood, taken from a patient whose treatment included radiotherapy and nephrectomy. The J gene is TRBJ2-5, the V gene TRBV10-3, with a tentative D call TRBD2 (5 bases). For the CDR3, the DNA is TGTGCCATCAGTCCCGGGATCATATTACAAGAGACCCAGTACTTC. This encodes CAISPGIILQETQYF.